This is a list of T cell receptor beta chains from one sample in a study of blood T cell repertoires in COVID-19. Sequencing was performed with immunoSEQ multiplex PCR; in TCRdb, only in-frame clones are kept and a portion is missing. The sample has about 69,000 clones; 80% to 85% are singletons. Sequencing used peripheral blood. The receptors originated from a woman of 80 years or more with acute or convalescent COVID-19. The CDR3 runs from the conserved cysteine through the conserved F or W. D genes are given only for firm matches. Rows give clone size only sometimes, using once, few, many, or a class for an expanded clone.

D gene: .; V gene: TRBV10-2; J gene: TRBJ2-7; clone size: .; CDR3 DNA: TGCGCCAGCTCCGGGACAAACTCCTACGAGCAGTACTTC; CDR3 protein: CASSGTNSYEQYF
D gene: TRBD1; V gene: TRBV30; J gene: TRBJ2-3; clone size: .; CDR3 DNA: TGTGCCTGGAGTGAGGGGACAGGCTCACGCGCTACGCAGTATTTT; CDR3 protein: CAWSEGTGSRATQYF
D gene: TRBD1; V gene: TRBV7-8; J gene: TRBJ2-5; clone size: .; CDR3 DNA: TGTGCCAGCAGCCCCCTACAGGGGGCCCAAGAGACCCAGTACTTC; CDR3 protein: CASSPLQGAQETQYF
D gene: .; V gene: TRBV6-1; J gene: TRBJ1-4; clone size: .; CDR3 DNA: TGTGCCAGCAGTGAACGGGAAGGTCTTGGTAAACTGTTTTTT; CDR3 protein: CASSEREGLGKLFF
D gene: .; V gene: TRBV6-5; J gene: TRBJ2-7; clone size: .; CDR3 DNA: TGTGCCAGCAGTCCTGACTCGTCGAGCCCCTACGAGCAGTACTTC; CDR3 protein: CASSPDSSSPYEQYF
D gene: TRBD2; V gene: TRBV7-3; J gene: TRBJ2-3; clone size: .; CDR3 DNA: TGTGCCAGCAGCTTAAGAGTTAGCGGGGGTATCAGAGATACGCAGTATTTT; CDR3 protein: CASSLRVSGGIRDTQYF
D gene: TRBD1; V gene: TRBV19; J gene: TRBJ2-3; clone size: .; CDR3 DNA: TGTGCCAGTAGTGGGTTGCGGACAGGTTGGGCAGATACGCAGTATTTT; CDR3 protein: CASSGLRTGWADTQYF
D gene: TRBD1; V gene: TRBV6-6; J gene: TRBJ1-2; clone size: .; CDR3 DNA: TGTGCCAGCAGTGGGACAGGGACATTCTATGGCTACACCTTC; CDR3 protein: CASSGTGTFYGYTF
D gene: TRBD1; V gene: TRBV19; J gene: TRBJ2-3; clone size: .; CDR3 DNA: TGTGCCAGTAGTATACTCGACAGGGAGCAAGATACGCAGTATTTT; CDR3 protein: CASSILDREQDTQYF
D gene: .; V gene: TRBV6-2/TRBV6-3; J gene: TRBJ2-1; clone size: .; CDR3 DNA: TGTGCCAGCAGTTCAGCGGCCCTATCCTACAATGAGCAGTTCTTC; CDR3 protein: CASSSAALSYNEQFF
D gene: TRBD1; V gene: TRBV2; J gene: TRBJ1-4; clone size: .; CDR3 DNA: TGTGCCAGCAGAGGCACAACAGGGGGAACGCGGGAAAAACTGTTTTTT; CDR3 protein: CASRGTTGGTREKLFF
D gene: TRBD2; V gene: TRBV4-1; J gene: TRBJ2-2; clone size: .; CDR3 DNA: TGCGCCAGCAGCCAAGATACCTCCCCGGGGGGGCTCAGCGGGGAGCTGTTTTTT; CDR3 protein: CASSQDTSPGGLSGELFF
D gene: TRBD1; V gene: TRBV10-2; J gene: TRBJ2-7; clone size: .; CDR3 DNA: TGCGCCAGCAGTGACCCTTTAGGGACAGCTGCCTACGAGCAGTACTTC; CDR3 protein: CASSDPLGTAAYEQYF
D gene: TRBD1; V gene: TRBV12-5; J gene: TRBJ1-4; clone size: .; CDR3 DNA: TGTGCTAGTGGTTTTTACGCAGGGGGCCTTAATGAAAAACTGTTTTTT; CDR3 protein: CASGFYAGGLNEKLFF
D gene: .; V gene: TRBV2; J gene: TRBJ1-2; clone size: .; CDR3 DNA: TGTGCCAGCAGTGCAAGAGGACGGGGGAGGTATGGCTACACCTTC; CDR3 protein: CASSARGRGRYGYTF
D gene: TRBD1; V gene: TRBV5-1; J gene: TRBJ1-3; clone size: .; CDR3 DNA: TGCGCCAGCAGCGTGGGACAGGGTGTAAACACCATATATTTT; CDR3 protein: CASSVGQGVNTIYF
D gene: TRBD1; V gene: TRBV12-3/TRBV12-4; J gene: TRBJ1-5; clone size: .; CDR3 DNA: TGTGCCAGCTCCGACAGGGGCCAGCCCCAGCATTTT; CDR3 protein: CASSDRGQPQHF
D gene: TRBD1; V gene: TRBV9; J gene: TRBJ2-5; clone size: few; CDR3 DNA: TGTGCCAGCAGCGTAGATCAGGGGGCGGGCGAGACCCAGTACTTC; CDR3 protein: CASSVDQGAGETQYF
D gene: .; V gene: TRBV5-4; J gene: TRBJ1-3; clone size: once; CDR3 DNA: TGTGCCAGCAGCGGCGACATTCCGGACACCATATATTTT; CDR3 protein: CASSGDIPDTIYF
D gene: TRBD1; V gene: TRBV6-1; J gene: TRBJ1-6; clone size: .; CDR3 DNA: TGTGCCAGCAGTGCCCTGCAGGGGGCGACTGGTTCACCCCTCCACTTT; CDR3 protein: CASSALQGATGSPLHF
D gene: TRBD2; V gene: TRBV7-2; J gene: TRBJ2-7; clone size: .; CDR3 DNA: TGTGCCAGCAGCTCGACCGGGACTAACTACGAGCAGTACTTC; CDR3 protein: CASSSTGTNYEQYF
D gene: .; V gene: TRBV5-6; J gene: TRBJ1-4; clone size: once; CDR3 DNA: TGTGCCAGCAGCTTGGGGACCGGGACTGGGGCTGAAAAACTGTTTTTT; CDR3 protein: CASSLGTGTGAEKLFF
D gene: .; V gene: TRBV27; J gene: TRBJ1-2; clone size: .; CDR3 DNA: TGTGCCAGCAGTTCACAGGGTGCCCATGGCTACACCTTC; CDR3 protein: CASSSQGAHGYTF
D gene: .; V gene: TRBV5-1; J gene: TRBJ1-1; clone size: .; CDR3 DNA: TGCGCCAGCAGCTCGAATACAGTGAACACTGAAGCTTTCTTT; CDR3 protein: CASSSNTVNTEAFF